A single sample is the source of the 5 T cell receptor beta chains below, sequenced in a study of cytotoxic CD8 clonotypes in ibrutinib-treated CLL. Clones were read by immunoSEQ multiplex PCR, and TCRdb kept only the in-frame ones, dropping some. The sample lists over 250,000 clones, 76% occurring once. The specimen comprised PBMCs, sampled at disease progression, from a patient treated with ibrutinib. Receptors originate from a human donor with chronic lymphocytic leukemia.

The CDR3 region has the DNA TGTGCCAGCAGTCTTCAGGGATGGCGGACTAGCCTGGGTGAGCAGTTCTTC. Amino acids: CASSLQGWRTSLGEQFF. The genes are TRBV28 and TRBJ2-1, with 8 bases aligning to TRBD2. Germline-derived CDR1 and CDR2 are MDHEN and SYDVKM. Unmatched junction bases numbered 18, after V lost 5 bases and J lost 9 bases. CDR3 length: 17 residues.

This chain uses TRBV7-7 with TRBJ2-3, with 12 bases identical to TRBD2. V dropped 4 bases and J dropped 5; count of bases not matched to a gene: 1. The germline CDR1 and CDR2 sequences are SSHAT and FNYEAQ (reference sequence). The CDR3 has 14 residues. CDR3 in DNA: TGTGCCAGCAGCTCGGGACTAGCGGGAGATACGCAGTATTTT. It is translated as CASSSGLAGDTQYF. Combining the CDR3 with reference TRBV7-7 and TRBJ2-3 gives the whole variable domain GAGVSQSPRYKVTKRGQDVTLRCDPISSHATLYWYQQALGQGPEFLTYFNYEAQPDKSGLPSDRFSAERPEGSISTLTIQRTEQRDSAMYRCASSSGLAGDTQYFGPGTRLTVL.

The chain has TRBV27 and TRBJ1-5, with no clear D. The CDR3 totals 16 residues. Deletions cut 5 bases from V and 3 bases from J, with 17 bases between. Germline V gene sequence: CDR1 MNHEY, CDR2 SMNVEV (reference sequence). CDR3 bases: TGTGCCAGCAGTACAACCCGACACAGTTACAATCAGCCCCAGCATTTT. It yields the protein CASSTTRHSYNQPQHF.

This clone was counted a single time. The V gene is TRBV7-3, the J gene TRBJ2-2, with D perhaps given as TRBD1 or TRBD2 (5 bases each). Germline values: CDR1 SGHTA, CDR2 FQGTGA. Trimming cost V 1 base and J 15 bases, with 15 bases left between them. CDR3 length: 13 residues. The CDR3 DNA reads TGTGCCAGCAGCTTAAGGGGCTCCGGGACGGTGTTTTTT. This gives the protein CASSLRGSGTVFF.

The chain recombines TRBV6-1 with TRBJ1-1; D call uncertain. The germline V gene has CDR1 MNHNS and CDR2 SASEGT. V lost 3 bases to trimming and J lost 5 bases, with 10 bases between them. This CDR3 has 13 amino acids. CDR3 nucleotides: TGTGCCAGCAGTGAGCAGACTTGGACTGAAGCTTTCTTT. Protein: CASSEQTWTEAFF.